Listed here are 5 T cell receptor beta chains from one sample, sequenced in a study of T cells in Graves' hyperthyroidism and ophthalmopathy. RNA transcripts provided the source from which TCR beta CDR3 regions were amplified. An initial round of RT-PCR targeting the TCR CDR3 relied on the HTBI primer set. TCRdb reprocessed the multiplex PCR reads with MiXCR, giving one entry per CDR3 protein. This table has roughly 520,000 distinct CDR3 sequences, approximately 25% appearing once. Sample: blood. The receptor source for this set is a woman aged 30 to 39 with Graves' ophthalmopathy.

In this sample, this clonotype turned up a few times. The chain uses TRBV7-6 and TRBJ1-1; 9 bases are a match to TRBD1. The germline V gene encodes CDR1 SGHVS and CDR2 FNYEAQ. The CDR3 length is 17 residues. Unmatched junction bases numbered 13, after V lost 5 bases and J lost 3 bases. CDR3 coding DNA: TGTGCCAGCAGCCGTGTCCCGGGACAGGGATCGGACACTGAAGCTTTCTTT. Translating gives CASSRVPGQGSDTEAFF.

The sample holds many counts of this clonotype. The chain carries TRBV19 and TRBJ1-2; unclear D gene. CDR3 length: 10 residues. With 8 bases removed from V and 5 bases from J, the gap between germline ends came to 6 bases. CDR1 LNHDA and CDR2 SQIVND come from the germline V gene (reference sequence). The CDR3 region has the DNA TGTGCCAGTGGCACGTATGGCTACACCTTC. Its protein is CASGTYGYTF.

This clonotype was seen a handful of times. The chain links TRBV28 to TRBJ1-5, with a possible D match to TRBD1 (5 bases). CDR1 and CDR2 from the germline V gene are MDHEN and SYDVKM. The germline V and J ends were trimmed by 6 bases and 1 base, with 13 bases remaining between them. This CDR3 is built from 15 residues. The CDR3 sequence: CASRSQRGSNQPQHF. CDR3 bases: TGTGCCAGCAGATCCCAACGGGGGAGCAATCAGCCCCAGCATTTT.

V usage is TRBV12-3 or TRBV12-4 and J usage is TRBJ1-5, with D hard to call. CDR3 size: 17 residues. The V end was cut by 5 bases, the J end by 1 base, with 18 bases between. CDR3 region: CASSPPLDGPSNQPQHF. CDR3 sequence (DNA): TGTGCCAGCAGTCCCCCGCTTGACGGCCCGAGCAATCAGCCCCAGCATTTT.

This sequence joins TRBV6-5 and TRBJ1-3; tentatively, D is TRBD1 (5 bases). The CDR3 contains 15 residues. V was trimmed by 0 bases and J by 1 base, leaving 7 bases between them. Germline V CDR1 and CDR2: MNHEY, SVGAGI. The CDR3, as DNA: TGTGCCAGCAGTTACTCCGGGGCATCTGGAAACACCATATATTTT. The encoded protein is CASSYSGASGNTIYF.